These 14 T cell receptor beta chains came from one sample sequenced in a study of OX40 agonist ivuxolimab in advanced cancers. This table comes from immunoSEQ multiplex PCR, and its TCRdb copy is limited to in-frame clones, with some not included. The sample shows roughly 76,000 clones, around 83% of them seen only once. The material sequenced was CD4+ or CD8+ T cells sorted from blood, taken in a trial of the OX40 agonist ivuxolimab. These receptors were collected from an adult with an advanced solid tumor such as melanoma, head and neck, liver or kidney cancer.

The chain uses TRBV28 and TRBJ1-2; 9 nucleotides match TRBD1. The V and J ends lost 5 bases and 3 bases, in that order; junction bases with no gene match: 4. The CDR3 covers 14 residues. Germline V gene data show CDR1 as MDHEN and CDR2 as SYDVKM. CDR3 nucleotide sequence: TGTGCCAGCAGTCACAGGGGGCGCGACTATGGCTACACCTTC. Protein: CASSHRGRDYGYTF.

The chain combines TRBV7-2 with TRBJ2-2; 7 nucleotides align to TRBD1. The trim removed 4 bases at V and 2 bases at J, leaving 1 base unmatched. Germline V gene sequence: CDR1 SGHTA, CDR2 FQGNSA. The CDR3 covers 14 residues. The CDR3 DNA sequence: TGTGCCAGCAGCTGGGACAGAAACACCGGGGAGCTGTTTTTT. It codes for CASSWDRNTGELFF.

The chain recombines TRBV18 with TRBJ2-3; TRBD1 matches 8 bases. V lost 2 bases, J lost 5 bases, and 9 bases stayed unmatched. CDR3 length: 16 residues. Germline V gene data show CDR1 as KGHSH and CDR2 as LQKENI. The CDR3 DNA follows: TGTGCCAGCTCACCAGTACAGGGGGAAATCATAGATACGCAGTATTTT. It yields the protein CASSPVQGEIIDTQYF.

V usage is TRBV4-3 and J usage is TRBJ2-5; 8 bases match TRBD1. Losses at the gene ends were 4 bases for V and 2 bases for J; bases not matched to a gene: 3. CDR3 size: 14 residues. CDR1 and CDR2 (germline): LGHNA, YSLEER. CDR3 sequence reads: CASSPGQGQETQYF. CDR3 nucleotide sequence: TGCGCCAGCAGCCCAGGACAGGGACAAGAGACCCAGTACTTC.

The sample holds many counts of this clone. The chain recombines TRBV7-2 with TRBJ1-2; TRBD1 agrees at 7 bases. Trimming removed 1 base from V and 8 bases from J; junction bases left unmatched: 10. Germline V gene data show CDR1 as SGHTA and CDR2 as FQGNSA. This CDR3 comprises 15 residues. As DNA, the CDR3 is TGTGCCAGCAGCTTAGGTCCGCGACAGGGTGACGGCTACACCTTC. Translation gives CASSLGPRQGDGYTF. Full variable domain (remainder filled in from reference TRBV7-2 and TRBJ1-2): GAGVSQSPSNKVTEKGKDVELRCDPISGHTALYWYRQSLGQGLEFLIYFQGNSAPDKSGLPSDRFSAERTGGSVSTLTIQRTQQEDSAVYLCASSLGPRQGDGYTFGSGTRLTVV.

This chain connects TRBV7-2 to TRBJ1-1; a weak D match, TRBD1 (6 bases). CDR1 is SGHTA and CDR2 is FQGNSA in the germline V gene. V dropped 4 bases and J dropped 1 base, with 10 bases sitting between them. CDR3 length: 14 amino acids. Here the CDR3 DNA reads TGTGCCAGCAGCTCCACAGGGAGGAACACTGAAGCTTTCTTT. Translation gives CASSSTGRNTEAFF. The entire variable domain, with the rest obtained from reference TRBV7-2 and TRBJ1-1, is as follows: GAGVSQSPSNKVTEKGKDVELRCDPISGHTALYWYRQSLGQGLEFLIYFQGNSAPDKSGLPSDRFSAERTGGSVSTLTIQRTQQEDSAVYLCASSSTGRNTEAFFGQGTRLTVV.

This sequence joins TRBV5-1 and TRBJ1-2; the D is unclear. This CDR3 is 12 amino acids long. Germline-derived CDR1 and CDR2 are SGHRS and YFSETQ. The germline V and J ends were trimmed by 2 bases and 3 bases, with 5 bases remaining between them. The CDR3 loop reads CASSFDDYGYTF. The CDR3 region has the DNA TGCGCCAGCAGCTTCGACGACTATGGCTACACCTTC.

This clone was detected once. The gene calls are TRBV7-3 and TRBJ1-1; 8 nucleotides agree with TRBD1. Germline V CDR1 and CDR2: SGHTA, FQGTGA. This CDR3 comprises 15 residues. Trimming cost V 2 bases and J 1 base; bases outside gene matches: 3. The CDR3 here is CASSLQGAQNTEAFF. Written as DNA, the CDR3 is TGTGCCAGCAGCTTACAGGGGGCCCAGAACACTGAAGCTTTCTTT.

Comments on this clone: Given a much more abundant clone one base away, this may be a read error. The CDR3 DNA sequence: TGTGCCAGCAGCTTAGCCGGGTCTAATTCACCCCTCCACTTT. It codes for CASSLAGSNSPLHF. This chain uses TRBV7-3 with TRBJ1-6; D not certain. Germline V lookup: CDR1 SGHTA, CDR2 FQGTGA. This CDR3 region has 14 residues. V was cut by 2 bases and J by 6 bases, with 8 bases left in between.

The genes are TRBV6-5 and TRBJ1-1, with 7 bases that match TRBD1. The CDR3 is made up of 14 amino acids. J gave up 5 bases and V 3 bases, and 6 bases lay outside the gene matches. Germline lookup yields CDR1 MNHEY and CDR2 SVGAGI. The CDR3 sequence: CASSYTGDRTEAFF. The CDR3 nucleotides read TGTGCCAGCAGTTATACAGGGGATAGAACTGAAGCTTTCTTT.

This chain uses TRBV7-9 with TRBJ1-6; D perhaps matches TRBD1 (5 bases). Trimming left V 5 bases short and J 6 bases short, with 11 bases between. CDR3 length: 14 amino acids. The germline gives CDR1 SEHNR, CDR2 FQNEAQ (reference sequence). The CDR3 nucleotides read TGTGCCAGCAGCGGAACGACAGCTAATTCACCCCTCCACTTT. Translated, it gives CASSGTTANSPLHF. Supplemented by reference TRBV7-9 and TRBJ1-6, the full variable domain reads DTGVSQNPRHKITKRGQNVTFRCDPISEHNRLYWYRQTLGQGPEFLTYFQNEAQLEKSRLLSDRFSAERPKGSFSTLEIQRTEQGDSAMYLCASSGTTANSPLHFGNGTRLTVT.

The CDR3 nucleotides are TGTGCTAGTGGTTTGGTACTGGGGACAGGGGATCAGCCCCAGCATTTT. This gives the protein CASGLVLGTGDQPQHF. The V call is TRBV12-5, the J call TRBJ1-5, with 10 bases that match TRBD1. This CDR3 comprises 16 residues. Trimming cost V 0 bases and J 5 bases; bases outside gene matches: 4. Germline values: CDR1 LGHNT, CDR2 FRNRAP.

The rearrangement joins TRBV7-9 to TRBJ1-3; TRBD1 matches 9 bases. This CDR3 contains 14 residues. The germline V gene has CDR1 SEHNR and CDR2 FQNEAQ (reference sequence). V lost 5 bases and J lost 7; bases outside the gene matches: 6. The CDR3 here is CASSTYRGRNTIYF. DNA for the CDR3: TGTGCCAGCAGCACGTACAGGGGGCGGAACACCATATATTTT.

The rearrangement links TRBV15 to TRBJ1-3, with D maybe TRBD1 (6 bases). CDR1 LNHNV and CDR2 YYDKDF come from the germline V gene (reference sequence). Trimming pared 0 bases from V and 0 bases from J, leaving 12 bases between. This CDR3 has 17 residues. The CDR3: CATSREGGASSGNTIYF. The CDR3 DNA sequence: TGTGCCACCAGCAGAGAAGGGGGGGCTTCCTCTGGAAACACCATATATTTT.